The entry below gives a single T cell receptor beta chain sequence along with its context. Its antigen is currently unknown. Investigators merged groups given second doses at roughly 4 or roughly 12 weeks. Repertoires were generated with immunoSEQ multiplex PCR, while TCRdb's copy carries only in-frame clones and drops some. Here the sample spans approximately 270,000 clones, around 92% being singletons. This sample was taken from a study of T cell responses to AZD1222 COVID-19 vaccine. General study points: Clonal diversity may have been underestimated, and the donors were mostly white British, with more females than males.

The sequence was collected from an adult who received the AZD1222 COVID-19 vaccine. The source was peripheral blood, collected 28 days after the second AZD1222 dose.

CDR3 loop: CASMAGNEKLFF. In DNA form, the CDR3 reads TGTGCCAGCATGGCAGGGAATGAAAAACTGTTTTTT. The chain is built from TRBV6-4 and TRBJ1-4, with D maybe TRBD1 (5 bases). Germline loops: CDR1 MRHNA, CDR2 SNTAGT. V was clipped by 7 bases and J by 5 bases, with 8 bases between them. The CDR3 is made up of 12 amino acids.